This is a list of T cell receptor beta chains from one sample in a study of T-cell memory formation after mild COVID-19. One entry per CDR3 protein, called by TCRdb with MiXCR from the 5' RACE reads. The sample contains approximately 410,000 distinct CDR3 sequences, 20% to 25% of which appear only once. Sample: PBMCs or a T cell subset sorted from them (not recorded which). The receptors shown here come from an adult woman who had mild COVID-19 (a few samples of this study predate the infection). Cell type and time point are not known. The CDR3 runs from the conserved cysteine through the conserved F or W. A D gene is named only where the DNA matches it firmly.

. TRBJ2-1 TRBV27 CASSFWTENEQFF
TRBD1 TRBJ2-5 TRBV6-5 CASSYSRGQLGTQYF
TRBD2 TRBJ2-3 TRBV6-5 CASSYSPGGGYTDTQYF
TRBD2 TRBJ2-7 TRBV29-1 CSVEALGGSISYEQYF
. TRBJ2-1 TRBV7-9 CASSLHDRTYNEQFF
TRBD2 TRBJ2-7 TRBV24-1 CATHRTSTYEQYF
TRBD1 TRBJ1-1 TRBV20-1 CSVPDRAFGTEAFF
. TRBJ2-1 TRBV6-5 CASSYGPPGVSSYNEQFF
TRBD1 TRBJ1-5 TRBV20-1 CSARFPGTVSNQPQHF
. TRBJ2-1 TRBV7-8 CASSLAPGVYQFF
. TRBJ1-1 TRBV20-1 CSASTRGWETEAFF
. TRBJ1-1 TRBV4-2 CASSTHTGDLNTEAFF
TRBD2 TRBJ2-2 TRBV5-1 CASSLALAATGELFF
. TRBJ2-3 TRBV9 CASQLAETGDTQYF
. TRBJ2-2 TRBV15 CATSRGGANTGELFF
TRBD2 TRBJ2-2 TRBV11-3 CASSGTGTSGTGELFF
. TRBJ2-7 TRBV15 CATKDRGYEQYF
TRBD1 TRBJ2-1 TRBV20-1 CSAKTGGDYNEQFF
TRBD2 TRBJ2-7 TRBV27 CASSYLGTSGTYEQYF
TRBD1 TRBJ2-1 TRBV7-3 CASSSIPRPGTGGYNEQFF
. TRBJ2-1 TRBV24-1 CATSVGTGYWNEQFF
TRBD1 TRBJ2-1 TRBV5-1 CASSFPGQGTPSSYNEQFF
. TRBJ1-6 TRBV7-9 CASSLKGGNNSPLHF
. TRBJ2-7 TRBV12-3/TRBV12-4 CASSTRTVTYEQYF
. TRBJ2-3 TRBV18 CASSPKVTDTQYF
. TRBJ1-1 TRBV9 CASSAGPVNTEAFF
. TRBJ2-1 TRBV7-2 CASSLQVDNEQFF
. TRBJ2-1 TRBV5-6 CASSPTGFRSYNEQFF
TRBD2 TRBJ2-5 TRBV5-4 CASRRGTSGSQETQYF
. TRBJ2-1 TRBV6-1 CASSTALRDEQFF
TRBD2 TRBJ2-3 TRBV7-6 CASSLGTTSGSADTQYF
TRBD2 TRBJ2-2 TRBV20-1 CSARGTSGGDTGELFF
. TRBJ2-3 TRBV25-1 CASSRGGVGADTQYF
TRBD2 TRBJ2-7 TRBV20-1 CSAVPVSGMGNEQYF
. TRBJ2-2 TRBV7-2 CASSSYGGAGTGELFF
. TRBJ1-1 TRBV5-1 CASSEGQWTEAFF
TRBD1 TRBJ2-7 TRBV9 CASSVGQGYYEQYF
TRBD2 TRBJ2-1 TRBV18 CASSPPALAGRDEQFF
TRBD2 TRBJ2-5 TRBV7-2 CASSPYSTSGGFQTQYF
TRBD1 TRBJ2-7 TRBV29-1 CSVEDRSGQGPEQYF
TRBD1 TRBJ1-1 TRBV4-1 CASSQEDRVYTEAFF
TRBD1 TRBJ1-1 TRBV4-1 CASSPTGTEAFF
. TRBJ2-7 TRBV2 CASSTIEGTASYEQYF
. TRBJ2-1 TRBV5-1 CASSLEGLDLNEQFF
. TRBJ2-2 TRBV3-1 CASSQGLHANTGELFF
TRBD1 TRBJ2-5 TRBV29-1 CSGGQGRQETQYF
TRBD2 TRBJ2-7 TRBV27 CASSISGSQNEQYF
TRBD1 TRBJ1-1 TRBV30 CAWRAGTANTEAFF
. TRBJ2-7 TRBV12-3/TRBV12-4 CASSSTGVEQYF